This TCR beta chain comes out of a study of blood T cell repertoires in COVID-19. Study context: Some COVID-19 samples were acute and others convalescent; all came from the United States, Italy and Spain. Sources were T cells, B-cell-depleted T cells, or PBMCs; the material itself was cDNA or gDNA.

The table came from immunoSEQ multiplex PCR; TCRdb's copy has only in-frame clones and leaves some out. The sample lists under 85,000 clones, more than 80% occurring once. V shed 3 bases, J shed 5 bases, and the junction held 2 bases outside the gene matches. CDR3 size: 13 residues. Germline V gene lookup returns CDR1 SGHTA and CDR2 FQGNSA. This clone has only a few counts. Source material: peripheral blood. The chain employs TRBV7-2 and TRBJ2-5; TRBD1 matches at 8 bases. This receptor was identified in a man in his fifties with COVID-19, enrolled during active disease. The CDR3 reads CASSFRGLETQYF. The CDR3 DNA sequence: TGTGCCAGCAGCTTCAGGGGGCTGGAGACCCAGTACTTC.